Below, 26 T cell receptor beta chains from the same sample are listed, as sequenced in a study of blood T cell repertoires in COVID-19. Profiled with immunoSEQ multiplex PCR; TCRdb holds only in-frame clones, not every one. This sample has 300,000 to 400,000 clones, with approximately 88% found just once. The sequenced material came from peripheral blood. The receptors were sampled from a woman aged 25 to 39 with COVID-19, enrolled during active disease.

The CDR3 DNA reads as TGTGCCAGCAGTCCCCCTGGCGGGGGGGTCCGGAGTGAGCAGTTCTTC. It specifies CASSPPGGGVRSEQFF. The rearrangement links TRBV28 to TRBJ2-1; 9 bases fit TRBD2. The CDR3 spans 16 residues. CDR1 is MDHEN and CDR2 is SYDVKM in the germline V gene. J gave up 9 bases and V 5 bases, and 14 bases lay outside the gene matches. Based on the CDR3 plus reference TRBV28 and TRBJ2-1, the full variable domain is DVKVTQSSRYLVKRTGEKVFLECVQDMDHENMFWYRQDPGLGLRLIYFSYDVKMKEKGDIPEGYSVSREKKERFSLILESASTNQTSMYLCASSPPGGGVRSEQFFGPGTRLTVL.

This rearrangement joins TRBV5-4 to TRBJ2-3, with a possible D match to TRBD2 (6 bases). Germline V CDR1 and CDR2: SGHNT, YYREEE (reference sequence). The CDR3 sequence is 15 residues long. Trimming removed 0 bases at V and 1 base at J, with 9 bases between. The CDR3 DNA sequence: TGTGCCAGCAGCTTGGAGGCTAGCGGCACAGATACGCAGTATTTT. Protein product: CASSLEASGTDTQYF.

The count of this clone is one. V is TRBV7-2 and J is TRBJ1-2; 8 positions agree with TRBD1. CDR3 size: 13 residues. Germline V lookup: CDR1 SGHTA, CDR2 FQGNSA. Germline trimming cut 5 bases from V and 9 bases from J; bases unmatched to any gene: 8. CDR3 nucleotide sequence: TGTGCCAGCAGCGACCGACAGGGGATCAGCTACACCTTC. This gives the protein CASSDRQGISYTF.

This chain joins TRBV27 and TRBJ1-5; D is perhaps TRBD1 (6 bases). The CDR3 is 14 amino acids. V was pared by 7 bases and J by 5 bases, with 15 bases between. CDR1 is MNHEY and CDR2 is SMNVEV in the germline V gene (reference sequence). The chain's CDR3 is CASKGHIADQPQHF. CDR3 DNA sequence: TGTGCCAGCAAGGGACATATCGCTGATCAGCCCCAGCATTTT.

This rearrangement joins TRBV6-5 to TRBJ1-1; D is perhaps TRBD1 (6 bases). Germline-derived CDR1 and CDR2 are MNHEY and SVGAGI. Deletions cut 2 bases from V and 3 bases from J, with 13 bases between. The CDR3 length is 15 residues. DNA of the CDR3: TGTGCCAGCAGTTACCCGACAGGATCGGACACTGAAGCTTTCTTT. It specifies CASSYPTGSDTEAFF.

This clone was detected many times. The rearrangement joins TRBV18 to TRBJ2-2; D is perhaps TRBD1 (6 bases). The CDR3 has 15 amino acids. From germline, CDR1 is KGHSH and CDR2 LQKENI. V lost 9 bases to trimming and J lost 0 bases, with 14 bases between them. The CDR3 sequence is CASYRGGANTGELFF. The CDR3 bases are TGTGCCAGTTACAGAGGGGGTGCGAACACCGGGGAGCTGTTTTTT.

The rearrangement uses TRBV7-2 and TRBJ2-7; a possible D gene is TRBD1 (5 bases). Trimming took off 2 bases at V and 0 bases at J, with 11 bases between the two ends. Germline CDR1 reads SGHTA; CDR2 reads FQGNSA. This CDR3 has 15 residues. CDR3: CASSLTGSSSYEQYV. The CDR3, as DNA: TGTGCCAGCAGCTTAACAGGTTCGAGCTCCTACGAGCAGTACGTC.

The V gene is TRBV12-3 or TRBV12-4, the J gene TRBJ2-1; 8 bases align to TRBD2. Trimming removed 5 bases from V and 10 bases from J; junction bases left unmatched: 7. This CDR3 comprises 13 residues. This chain's CDR3 is CASSPGLVGEQFF. DNA for the CDR3: TGTGCCAGCAGTCCGGGACTAGTAGGGGAGCAGTTCTTC.

CDR3 bases: TGTGCCAGCAGTCAAGATTATTCTGGAAACACCATATATTTT. It is translated as CASSQDYSGNTIYF. J is TRBJ1-3 and V is TRBV2; D unresolved. This CDR3 spans 14 amino acids. Germline CDR1 is SNHLY and CDR2 is FYNNEI. V gave up 5 bases and J gave up 1 base, with 9 bases separating them.

V and J are TRBV6-5 and TRBJ1-2; the D gene is possibly TRBD1 (5 bases). V gave up 7 bases and J gave up 8 bases, with 20 bases separating them. CDR3 length: 14 residues. Per the germline V gene, CDR1 is MNHEY and CDR2 is SVGAGI. DNA for the CDR3: TGTGCCAGCACCAACGGGGGGATGACTAAGGGCTACACCTTC. It yields the protein CASTNGGMTKGYTF.

V usage is TRBV7-9 and J usage is TRBJ2-3; 9 bases map to TRBD1. CDR3 length equals 15 residues. Germline values: CDR1 SEHNR, CDR2 FQNEAQ (reference sequence). With V trimmed by 1 base and J by 9 bases, 8 bases remained unmatched. As DNA, the CDR3 is TGTGCCAGCAGCTTAGTCGGGACAGGGTTGGAAACGCAGTATTTT. Translation: CASSLVGTGLETQYF. Using reference TRBV7-9 and TRBJ2-3 for the parts outside the CDR3, the full variable domain is DTGVSQNPRHKITKRGQNVTFRCDPISEHNRLYWYRQTLGQGPEFLTYFQNEAQLEKSRLLSDRFSAERPKGSFSTLEIQRTEQGDSAMYLCASSLVGTGLETQYFGPGTRLTVL.

The V and J genes are TRBV6-6 and TRBJ2-3; TRBD2 agrees at 8 bases. V shed 4 bases and J 5 bases; nucleotides not matched to a gene: 8. The CDR3 consists of 15 residues. Germline V gene data show CDR1 as MNHNY and CDR2 as SVGAGI (reference sequence). CDR3 sequence: CASSSGGLVGDTQYF. CDR3 bases: TGTGCCAGCAGTTCGGGGGGACTAGTAGGAGATACGCAGTATTTT.

The chain recombines TRBV11-2 with TRBJ2-5, with TRBD2 identical over 9 bases. V lost 0 bases to trimming and J lost 5 bases; unmatched junction nucleotides: 10. The CDR3 extends over 17 amino acids. The germline V gene has CDR1 SGHAT and CDR2 FQNNGV. Here the CDR3 DNA reads TGTGCCAGCAGCTTAGAATCCCTAGCGGGGACTCGGGAGACCCAGTACTTC. It encodes CASSLESLAGTRETQYF. The full variable domain, completed using reference TRBV11-2 and TRBJ2-5, is EAGVAQSPRYKIIEKRQSVAFWCNPISGHATLYWYQQILGQGPKLLIQFQNNGVVDDSQLPKDRFSAERLKGVDSTLKIQPAKLEDSAVYLCASSLESLAGTRETQYFGPGTRLLVL.

The V gene is TRBV5-5, the J gene TRBJ2-2; 11 nucleotides align to TRBD1. The length of the CDR3 is 16 residues. After removal of 0 bases from V and 12 bases from J, the junction contained 10 bases not matched to a gene. Looked up from germline, CDR1 is SGHKS and CDR2 is YYEKEE (reference sequence). CDR3: CASSLGDRGKVEKLFF. The DNA for the CDR3 is TGTGCCAGCAGCTTGGGGGACAGGGGGAAAGTAGAGAAGCTGTTTTTT.

This chain uses TRBV24-1 with TRBJ1-5, with D possibly matching TRBD1 (6 bases). CDR3 size: 17 residues. Germline V gene lookup returns CDR1 KGHDR and CDR2 SFDVKD. The V and J ends lost 5 bases and 0 bases respectively, with 16 bases between them. The CDR3 region has the DNA TGTGCCACCAGTGTGGCCAGGGGCCCATTTAGCAATCAGCCCCAGCATTTT. This sequence encodes CATSVARGPFSNQPQHF.

The V and J genes are TRBV11-2 and TRBJ1-4; D perhaps matches TRBD1 (6 bases). Deletions cut 1 base from V and 9 bases from J, with 12 bases between. Per germline, CDR1 SGHAT and CDR2 FQNNGV. The CDR3 covers 14 residues. CDR3 coding DNA: TGTGCCAGCAGCTTAGCCACAGGGCCACAAAAACTGTTTTTT. Encoded protein: CASSLATGPQKLFF.

This chain links TRBV27 with TRBJ1-2; D possibly corresponds to TRBD1 (6 bases). Trimming left V 1 base short and J 5 bases short, with 8 bases between. Germline lookup yields CDR1 MNHEY and CDR2 SMNVEV (reference sequence). CDR3 length: 13 amino acids. The CDR3 nucleotides are TGTGCCAGCAGTTTATTTACAGGGTATGGCTACACCTTC. Translating it yields CASSLFTGYGYTF.

CDR3 coding DNA: TGTGCCAGCAGCTTATGGACAGGGGCCTACACCTTC. Translating it yields CASSLWTGAYTF. The chain combines TRBV7-9 with TRBJ1-2, with 9 bases aligning to TRBD1. This CDR3 has 12 amino acids. Unmatched junction bases numbered 2, after V lost 2 bases and J lost 10 bases. From germline, CDR1 is SEHNR and CDR2 FQNEAQ (reference sequence). Complete variable domain (other parts from reference TRBV7-9 and TRBJ1-2): DTGVSQNPRHKITKRGQNVTFRCDPISEHNRLYWYRQTLGQGPEFLTYFQNEAQLEKSRLLSDRFSAERPKGSFSTLEIQRTEQGDSAMYLCASSLWTGAYTFGSGTRLTVV.

This chain connects TRBV6-5 to TRBJ1-3; TRBD1 might be the D (5 bases). This CDR3 contains 14 residues. CDR1 is MNHEY and CDR2 is SVGAGI in the germline V gene. V lost 6 bases, J lost 6 bases, and 15 bases lay in between. DNA of the CDR3: TGTGCCAGCAGCTCATCCGGGGGAACAAACACCATATATTTT. Translation: CASSSSGGTNTIYF.

The chain combines TRBV6-5 with TRBJ2-7; TRBD1 matches at 7 bases. Losses at the gene ends were 0 bases for V and 4 bases for J; bases not matched to a gene: 6. This CDR3 region has 15 residues. Germline lookup yields CDR1 MNHEY and CDR2 SVGAGI. CDR3 protein: CASSYSPGQRYEQYF. CDR3 DNA sequence: TGTGCCAGCAGTTACTCGCCGGGACAGAGGTACGAGCAGTACTTC.

The rearrangement links TRBV9 to TRBJ2-3; a possible D gene is TRBD2 (6 bases). Germline V gene lookup returns CDR1 SGDLS and CDR2 YYNGEE. Deletions cut 0 bases from V and 2 bases from J, with 10 bases between. The CDR3 runs to 15 residues. DNA of the CDR3: TGTGCCAGCAGCGTAGCGGGAGCAAACACAGATACGCAGTATTTT. Protein product: CASSVAGANTDTQYF. The full variable domain, completed using reference TRBV9 and TRBJ2-3, is DSGVTQTPKHLITATGQRVTLRCSPRSGDLSVYWYQQSLDQGLQFLIQYYNGEERAKGNILERFSAQQFPDLHSELNLSSLELGDSALYFCASSVAGANTDTQYFGPGTRLTVL.

This clone showed up just once. V and J are TRBV9 and TRBJ2-5; perhaps TRBD2 as D (5 bases). Germline V gene lookup returns CDR1 SGDLS and CDR2 YYNGEE. The length of the CDR3 is 12 residues. Trimming cost V 5 bases and J 7 bases, with 12 bases left between them. The CDR3 spells CASSLQAGTQYF. CDR3 DNA: TGTGCCAGCAGTCTCCAGGCGGGGACCCAGTACTTC.

This chain links TRBV7-8 with TRBJ1-2, with TRBD1 matching 8 bases. V shed 5 bases, J shed 10 bases, and the junction held 12 bases outside the gene matches. The CDR3 loop spans 14 amino acids. Germline CDR1 and CDR2: SGHVS and FQNEAQ. CDR3 in amino acids: CASSPLGGQAFYTF. CDR3 DNA sequence: TGTGCCAGCAGCCCTCTAGGGGGACAGGCTTTCTACACCTTC. Full variable domain (remainder filled in from reference TRBV7-8 and TRBJ1-2): GAGVSQSPRYKVAKRGQDVALRCDPISGHVSLFWYQQALGQGPEFLTYFQNEAQLDKSGLPSDRFFAERPEGSVSTLKIQRTQQEDSAVYLCASSPLGGQAFYTFGSGTRLTVV.

The genes are TRBV2 and TRBJ1-2; a possible D gene is TRBD1 (6 bases). CDR3 length: 14 residues. The germline V and J ends were trimmed by 4 bases and 4 bases, with 13 bases remaining between them. The germline V gene has CDR1 SNHLY and CDR2 FYNNEI. The CDR3: CASSVGGPGYGYTF. Here the CDR3 DNA reads TGTGCCAGCAGTGTAGGGGGTCCTGGCTATGGCTACACCTTC.

The chain has TRBV5-1 and TRBJ1-1; TRBD1 matches at 7 bases. This CDR3 comprises 15 residues. Germline V lookup: CDR1 SGHRS, CDR2 YFSETQ. Germline trimming cut 4 bases from V and 4 bases from J; bases unmatched to any gene: 10. CDR3 loop: CASSHKQGGITEAFF. DNA for the CDR3: TGCGCCAGCAGCCACAAGCAGGGGGGCATCACTGAAGCTTTCTTT.

The sample holds a few counts of this clone. This chain connects TRBV2 to TRBJ1-1; D remains unclear. The germline gives CDR1 SNHLY, CDR2 FYNNEI. The CDR3 is 14 amino acids. V lost 5 bases, J lost 1 base, and 11 bases lay in between. The CDR3 nucleotides are TGTGCCAGCAGTTCCAAGCGGAGGAACACTGAAGCTTTCTTT. As protein: CASSSKRRNTEAFF.